Sequencing of this TCR beta chain was carried out in a study of T cell repertoires in cytomegalovirus infection. Study at large: CMV infection and matching HLA type were both indicated by public TCR beta signatures.

Germline V gene sequence: CDR1 MNHNS, CDR2 SASEGT. The germline V and J ends were trimmed by 10 bases and 8 bases, with 17 bases remaining between them. The CDR3 sequence is 12 residues long. TCRdb reprocessed the reads with MiXCR, giving one entry per CDR3 protein. The sample shows approximately 280,000 distinct CDR3 sequences, around 20% of them seen only once. In its sample, this clonotype was seen a few times. Its target is unknown. The specimen comprised cultured PBMCs, sampled from culture after CMV antigen stimulation. This chain connects TRBV6-1 to TRBJ1-2; no clear D. The sequence was collected from a human donor in good health (CMV status not recorded). Some clones in this sample may be carry-over from other donors' samples. CDR3 coding DNA: TGTGCCACCCAAGGGCCGTCCCTAGGCTACACCTTC. This translates into CATQGPSLGYTF.